These 16 T cell receptor beta chains came from one sample sequenced in a study of blood T cell repertoires in COVID-19. Only in-frame clones appear in the TCRdb table, and some are missing; sequencing was by immunoSEQ multiplex PCR. Of more than 110,000 clones in the sample, more than 80% were seen once. Sequencing input: peripheral blood. The receptors come from a human donor in a cohort sampled during active COVID-19.

V is TRBV27 and J is TRBJ1-1; 9 bases line up with TRBD1. The CDR3 is 14 amino acids. With 6 bases clipped from V and 4 bases from J, the junction kept 6 bases outside the gene matches. Germline loops: CDR1 MNHEY, CDR2 SMNVEV (reference sequence). CDR3 sequence reads: CASSLQGAITEAFF. The CDR3 DNA reads as TGTGCCAGCAGCCTACAGGGGGCCATCACTGAAGCTTTCTTT.

The chain employs TRBV7-9 and TRBJ1-4; 7 bases map to TRBD1. CDR3 length: 16 residues. The germline CDR1 and CDR2 sequences are SEHNR and FQNEAQ (reference sequence). V trimming: 6 bases; J trimming: 6 bases; junction bases outside the gene matches: 13. The chain's CDR3 is CASRAGTETLYEKLFF. CDR3 DNA: TGTGCCAGCAGGGCGGGGACAGAGACTTTATATGAAAAACTGTTTTTT.

The chain links TRBV7-2 to TRBJ1-5; tentatively, D is TRBD1 (6 bases). Trimming removed 1 base at V and 9 bases at J, with 10 bases between. In germline, CDR1 is SGHTA, CDR2 FQGNSA. CDR3 size: 13 residues. The CDR3 coding sequence is TGTGCCAGCAGCTTAGACCAAGGGGGGCCCCAGCATTTT. Protein product: CASSLDQGGPQHF.

A word on this clone: Additional DNA sequences in this sample encode the identical CDR3. The V and J genes are TRBV4-1 and TRBJ1-5; D unclear. Trimming shortened V by 0 bases and J by 2 bases, and 11 bases separated the two germline ends. Germline CDR1 MGHRA, CDR2 YSYEKL. CDR3 size: 16 residues. The CDR3 DNA is TGCGCCAGCAGCCAAGACGGAGGGCTTGGCAATCAGCCCCAGCATTTT. Amino acid sequence: CASSQDGGLGNQPQHF.

The chain uses TRBV7-3 and TRBJ1-1; 9 bases are shared with TRBD1. Germline V CDR1 and CDR2: SGHTA, FQGTGA. The CDR3 runs 15 residues. After removal of 4 bases from V and 5 bases from J, the junction contained 8 bases not matched to a gene. The CDR3 nucleotides are TGTGCCAGCAGCTACACGACAGGGGGTAATACTGAAGCTTTCTTT. Encoded protein: CASSYTTGGNTEAFF.

The chain joins TRBV6-5 to TRBJ2-7; 9 positions match TRBD1. The CDR3 consists of 15 residues. V shed 6 bases and J 1 base; nucleotides not matched to a gene: 7. CDR1 MNHEY and CDR2 SVGAGI come from the germline V gene. CDR3 bases: TGTGCCAGCAGAGGCCGGGACAGGGCTTCCTACGAGCAGTACTTC. This translates into CASRGRDRASYEQYF.

V is TRBV5-1 and J is TRBJ2-1, with 8 bases that match TRBD2. J was trimmed by 2 bases and V by 0 bases; bases with no gene match: 4. The CDR3 totals 16 residues. Per the germline V gene, CDR1 is SGHRS and CDR2 is YFSETQ. The CDR3 loop is CASSLAAAGAYNEQFF. CDR3 coding DNA: TGCGCCAGCAGCTTGGCCGCAGCGGGGGCCTACAATGAGCAGTTCTTC.

The chain uses TRBV5-4 and TRBJ2-1; 11 bases line up with TRBD1. CDR3 size: 15 residues. V dropped 4 bases and J dropped 9; count of bases not matched to a gene: 9. The germline V gene has CDR1 SGHNT and CDR2 YYREEE (reference sequence). The CDR3 sequence is CASSTGQGARGEQFF. The CDR3 coding sequence is TGTGCCAGCAGCACCGGACAGGGGGCGAGGGGTGAGCAGTTCTTC.

The rearrangement uses TRBV12-3 or TRBV12-4 and TRBJ1-1; D gene uncertain. Trimming shortened V by 5 bases and J by 2 bases, and 9 bases separated the two germline ends. CDR3 length equals 13 residues. The CDR3 loop is CASSGQQNTEAFF. As DNA, the CDR3 is TGTGCCAGCAGTGGCCAACAAAACACTGAAGCTTTCTTT.

The gene calls are TRBV7-9 and TRBJ1-3; D is unclear. The V end lost 4 bases, the J end lost 3 bases, and 4 bases lay between the germline ends. Germline assignment: CDR1 SEHNR and CDR2 FQNEAQ (reference sequence). The CDR3 totals 12 residues. In nucleotides, the CDR3 is TGTGCCAGCAGCTCAGTTGGAAACACCATATATTTT. Translating gives CASSSVGNTIYF.

This sequence joins TRBV19 and TRBJ1-1, with D tentatively TRBD1 (5 bases). The CDR3 covers 16 residues. Germline V gives CDR1 LNHDA, CDR2 SQIVND (reference sequence). V was shortened by 8 bases and J by 5 bases, with 24 bases between the two germline ends. The CDR3 nucleotides read TGTGCCAGTCACAATACTAAGGGCAGGGCGGGGACTGAAGCTTTCTTT. The encoded protein is CASHNTKGRAGTEAFF.

This sequence joins TRBV9 and TRBJ2-3, with D tentatively TRBD2 (7 bases). This CDR3 has 15 amino acids. V lost 4 bases and J lost 0, with 12 bases in between. The germline V gene has CDR1 SGDLS and CDR2 YYNGEE. In DNA, the CDR3 is TGTGCCAGCAGCCGGGGGGCCTCTAGCACAGATACGCAGTATTTT. This codes for CASSRGASSTDTQYF.

The chain has TRBV6-5 and TRBJ2-3, with D possibly TRBD1 on 6 matching bases. Trimming left V 5 bases short and J 0 bases short, with 12 bases between. This CDR3 has 15 amino acids. Germline assignment: CDR1 MNHEY and CDR2 SVGAGI. The CDR3 DNA follows: TGTGCCAGCAGTCTAGGGGGATATAGCACAGATACGCAGTATTTT. Protein: CASSLGGYSTDTQYF.

The chain combines TRBV6-6 with TRBJ1-1, with no clear D. V was cut by 5 bases and J by 3 bases, with 19 bases left in between. CDR1 and CDR2 from the germline V gene are MNHNY and SVGAGI (reference sequence). This CDR3 is 16 amino acids long. CDR3 loop: CASSPSARHLYTEAFF. CDR3 DNA sequence: TGTGCCAGCAGTCCCTCAGCCCGACATTTGTACACTGAAGCTTTCTTT.

The V gene is TRBV6-5, the J gene TRBJ2-4, with TRBD1 identical over 11 bases. The V and J ends lost 7 bases and 4 bases, in that order; junction bases with no gene match: 3. The CDR3 is 14 residues long. Germline V gene sequence: CDR1 MNHEY, CDR2 SVGAGI. For the CDR3, the DNA is TGTGCCAGCATGGGACAGGGGGGGAAAAACATTCAGTACTTC. Translating it yields CASMGQGGKNIQYF.

Here the CDR3 reads CASTQQGAYGYTF. The CDR3 DNA sequence: TGTGCCAGCACCCAACAGGGGGCGTATGGCTACACCTTC. The chain is built from TRBV12-3 or TRBV12-4 and TRBJ1-2, with 9 positions matching TRBD1. The trim removed 7 bases at V and 5 bases at J, leaving 5 bases unmatched. This CDR3 contains 13 residues.